A single sample gave rise to the 16 T cell receptor beta chains below, sequenced in a study of CXCR3-negative and CXCR3-positive naive CD8 T cells. Preparation of TRB cDNA libraries relied on 5' RACE carrying UMI labels. Reprocessing the 5' RACE reads, TCRdb reports a single entry for every CDR3 protein and omits DNA. This sample's clone table lists about 5,800 distinct CDR3 sequences. The specimen was naive CXCR3- CD8+ T cells from blood. Subset: CD45RO-CCR7+CD27+CD95- naive CD8+ T cells lacking CXCR3 (TNR3-). Receptors were obtained from a human donor in good health. Some clones in this sample may be carry-over from other donors' samples.

This clonotype ranks as medium-sized (0.01 to 0.1%) in terms of frequency. The chain joins TRBV29-1 to TRBJ2-7; the D gene TCRdb calls, TRBD2, cannot be checked with no DNA. CDR1 and CDR2 (germline): SQVTM, ANQGSEA. CDR3 length: 15 residues. CDR3: CSVPKLAGGSYEQYF.

V usage is TRBV10-3 and J usage is TRBJ2-7; TCRdb's D gene call, TRBD1, goes unchecked for lack of DNA. Germline V CDR1 and CDR2: ENHRY, SYGVKD. The CDR3 spans 14 residues. The CDR3 loop is CAIRTGAWPYEQYF.

The chain uses TRBV5-5 and TRBJ1-1; absent DNA, TCRdb's TRBD1 call cannot be checked. Germline CDR1 and CDR2: SGHKS and YYEKEE (reference sequence). The CDR3 runs to 17 residues. The CDR3 here is CASSLTVPGQGFAEAFF.

The chain links TRBV29-1 to TRBJ2-7; the TRBD1 assignment by TCRdb is unverifiable without DNA. The CDR3 extends over 13 amino acids. Germline V gene sequence: CDR1 SQVTM, CDR2 ANQGSEA. CDR3 sequence reads: CSVEFRGRYEQYF.

Its frequency marks this clonotype as medium-sized. V and J are TRBV2 and TRBJ2-1. In germline, CDR1 is SNHLY, CDR2 FYNNEI. This CDR3 contains 17 residues. The CDR3 sequence is CASSEAPERTVRSEQFF.

This clonotype counts as medium-sized by frequency. The V and J genes are TRBV7-9 and TRBJ1-1. This CDR3 has 14 amino acids. Germline V lookup: CDR1 SEHNR, CDR2 FQNEAQ (reference sequence). CDR3 residues: CASSLVQGNTEAFF.

In terms of frequency, this clonotype is medium-sized. The chain links TRBV4-3 to TRBJ2-5; TCRdb selects TRBD1, and the lack of DNA leaves this call unchecked. The germline CDR1 and CDR2 sequences are LGHNA and YSLEER. The CDR3 consists of 14 residues. The CDR3 here is CASSQGTGGETQYF.

By frequency, this clonotype is medium-sized. The chain joins TRBV29-1 to TRBJ2-1; the TCRdb D gene call, TRBD2, has no DNA to confirm it. CDR3 size: 13 residues. Germline V gene lookup returns CDR1 SQVTM and CDR2 ANQGSEA. The CDR3 spells CSVGRRGYNEQFF.

The J gene is TRBJ2-1, the V gene TRBV5-1; TCRdb returns TRBD2, unconfirmable since there is no DNA. Germline V gene lookup returns CDR1 SGHRS and CDR2 YFSETQ. CDR3 length equals 16 residues. CDR3 protein: CASSLLGSGGNNEQFF.

The gene calls are TRBV7-9 and TRBJ2-1; TCRdb outputs TRBD1, but without DNA this stays unchecked. The germline V gene encodes CDR1 SEHNR and CDR2 FQNEAQ (reference sequence). The CDR3 is 11 amino acids. CDR3 sequence reads: CASSPPEGQFF.

By frequency, this clonotype is medium-sized. The chain uses TRBV14 and TRBJ2-7; with no DNA, the TCRdb D assignment of TRBD2 cannot be verified. In germline, CDR1 is SGHDN, CDR2 FVKESK. This CDR3 has 13 residues. The CDR3 sequence: CASSPRLSYEQYF.

According to its frequency, this clonotype is medium-sized (0.01 to 0.1%). This chain uses TRBV20-1 with TRBJ1-3; TCRdb indicates TRBD1, and absent DNA this call remains unverified. Germline V CDR1 and CDR2: DFQATT, SNEGSKA (reference sequence). This CDR3 has 14 residues. This CDR3 is CSATRQGWGNTIYF.

Considering frequency, this clonotype is medium-sized (0.01 to 0.1%). V gene TRBV29-1 combines with J gene TRBJ2-3. Germline loops: CDR1 SQVTM, CDR2 ANQGSEA. The CDR3 loop spans 12 amino acids. CDR3 residues: CSAQTRADTQYF.

This clonotype registers medium-sized by frequency. The chain carries TRBV29-1 and TRBJ1-3. This CDR3 contains 14 residues. CDR1 is SQVTM, CDR2 ANQGSEA, per germline. CDR3 loop: CSVEDEAVGNTIYF.

Considering frequency, this clonotype is medium-sized. This chain joins TRBV7-9 and TRBJ1-1. The V gene's germline CDR1 is SEHNR and CDR2 FQNEAQ (reference sequence). The CDR3 runs 12 residues. CDR3 protein: CASSLESTEAFF. The complete variable domain, with remaining parts taken from reference TRBV7-9 and TRBJ1-1, reads DTGVSQNPRHKITKRGQNVTFRCDPISEHNRLYWYRQTLGQGPEFLTYFQNEAQLEKSRLLSDRFSAERPKGSFSTLEIQRTEQGDSAMYLCASSLESTEAFFGQGTRLTVV.

By frequency, this clonotype is medium-sized. The chain is built from TRBV20-1 and TRBJ2-3; TCRdb's D call of TRBD2 is untestable without DNA. Per the germline V gene, CDR1 is DFQATT and CDR2 is SNEGSKA (reference sequence). The CDR3 totals 20 residues. The CDR3 spells CSARDTRWLAGGPSADTQYF.